Presented here are 24 T cell receptor beta chains from one specimen sequenced in a study of Tregs in tolerant kidney transplant recipients. The protocol was immunoSEQ multiplex PCR, while the TCRdb copy is restricted to in-frame clones and leaves out a portion. The top ten hold 1.5% to 2% of the sample, which has about 15,000 clones, around four fifths seen once. The sequences come from Tregs from blood, collected before the transplant. All receptors derive from a human donor who received a combined kidney and bone marrow transplant.

The chain joins TRBV5-6 to TRBJ2-7, with TRBD2 matching 7 bases. Germline V gives CDR1 SGHDT, CDR2 YYEEEE. This CDR3 is built from 13 residues. Trimming cost V 4 bases and J 4 bases; bases outside gene matches: 5. The CDR3 bases are TGTGCCAGCAGCAAAAGACTAGCATACGAGCAGTACTTC. Its protein product is CASSKRLAYEQYF.

This chain uses TRBV4-1 with TRBJ2-7; D ambiguous. Germline V gene data show CDR1 as MGHRA and CDR2 as YSYEKL. The CDR3 covers 14 residues. V lost 2 bases, J lost 0 bases, and 8 bases lay in between. The CDR3 spells CASSQWHNSYEQYF. The CDR3 DNA is TGCGCCAGCAGCCAATGGCACAACTCCTACGAGCAGTACTTC.

V usage is TRBV6-1 and J usage is TRBJ2-2; 7 nucleotides align to TRBD1. The CDR3 is made up of 13 amino acids. Germline CDR1 is MNHNS and CDR2 is SASEGT. The ends lost 6 bases at V and 6 bases at J; junction bases unmatched: 4. The CDR3 coding sequence is TGTGCCAGCAGACCACAGGGGCCCGGGGAGCTGTTTTTT. Amino acid sequence: CASRPQGPGELFF.

This chain joins TRBV7-2 and TRBJ2-2; D remains ambiguous. The ends were cut back, 2 bases at V and 1 base at J, with 8 bases in the middle. Germline V gives CDR1 SGHTA, CDR2 FQGNSA. This CDR3 is 15 amino acids long. The CDR3 DNA follows: TGTGCCAGCAGCTTATGGGCGCGGAACACCGGGGAGCTGTTTTTT. The encoded protein is CASSLWARNTGELFF.

The chain carries TRBV18 and TRBJ1-2, with 9 bases matching TRBD1. The J segment lost 3 bases and the V segment lost 6 bases, leaving 2 bases of the junction unmatched. CDR1 is KGHSH and CDR2 is LQKENI in the germline V gene. CDR3 length equals 13 residues. CDR3 protein: CASSRTGDYGYTF. The DNA for the CDR3 is TGTGCCAGCTCCCGGACAGGGGACTATGGCTACACCTTC. The entire variable domain, with the rest obtained from reference TRBV18 and TRBJ1-2, is as follows: NAGVMQNPRHLVRRRGQEARLRCSPMKGHSHVYWYRQLPEEGLKFMVYLQKENIIDESGMPKERFSAEFPKEGPSILRIQQVVRGDSAAYFCASSRTGDYGYTFGSGTRLTVV.

The chain has TRBV7-6 and TRBJ2-1; D ambiguous. CDR1 and CDR2 (germline): SGHVS, FNYEAQ. V lost 0 bases to trimming and J lost 2 bases, with 8 bases between them. The CDR3 length is 15 residues. CDR3 sequence (DNA): TGTGCCAGCAGCTTAGCCTCCCCTCCCTACAATGAGCAGTTCTTC. Amino acid sequence: CASSLASPPYNEQFF. The complete variable domain, with remaining parts taken from reference TRBV7-6 and TRBJ2-1, reads GAGVSQSPRYKVTKRGQDVALRCDPISGHVSLYWYRQALGQGPEFLTYFNYEAQQDKSGLPNDRFSAERPEGSISTLTIQRTEQRDSAMYRCASSLASPPYNEQFFGPGTRLTVL.

The chain is built from TRBV28 and TRBJ2-7; the D is unclear. Germline V gene sequence: CDR1 MDHEN, CDR2 SYDVKM. The V and J ends lost 5 bases and 3 bases respectively, with 11 bases between them. CDR3 size: 13 residues. The CDR3 DNA sequence: TGTGCCAGCAGTGGCGGATGGAGCTACGAGCAGTACTTC. Translating gives CASSGGWSYEQYF.

The chain recombines TRBV27 with TRBJ1-5; 10 bases map to TRBD1. CDR1 is MNHEY and CDR2 is SMNVEV in the germline V gene (reference sequence). Trimming cost V 4 bases and J 5 bases; bases outside gene matches: 11. This CDR3 is built from 17 residues. For the CDR3, the DNA is TGTGCCAGCAGTTGGCGATGGACAGGGGGGATGCATCAGCCCCAGCATTTT. As protein: CASSWRWTGGMHQPQHF.

The chain recombines TRBV5-1 with TRBJ1-2; no reliable D call. The CDR3 is 14 residues long. The germline CDR1 and CDR2 sequences are SGHRS and YFSETQ. Trimming pared 0 bases from V and 2 bases from J, leaving 8 bases between. The chain's CDR3 is CASSLGAANYGYTF. The DNA for the CDR3 is TGCGCCAGCAGCTTGGGGGCAGCAAACTATGGCTACACCTTC. The full variable domain, completed using reference TRBV5-1 and TRBJ1-2, is KAGVTQTPRYLIKTRGQQVTLSCSPISGHRSVSWYQQTPGQGLQFLFEYFSETQRNKGNFPGRFSGRQFSNSRSEMNVSTLELGDSALYLCASSLGAANYGYTFGSGTRLTVV.

J is TRBJ1-4 and V is TRBV2; 8 bases align to TRBD1. Per the germline V gene, CDR1 is SNHLY and CDR2 is FYNNEI. The CDR3 spans 12 residues. With V trimmed by 6 bases and J by 10 bases, 4 bases remained unmatched. The CDR3 sequence: CASRGTGGKLFF. As DNA, the CDR3 is TGTGCCAGCAGGGGGACAGGCGGAAAACTGTTTTTT.

The chain combines TRBV4-1 with TRBJ2-7, with TRBD2 matching over 9 bases. This CDR3 has 15 amino acids. CDR1 is MGHRA, CDR2 YSYEKL, per germline. Trimming cost V 0 bases and J 7 bases; bases outside gene matches: 7. Here the CDR3 reads CASSQDGSGRGEQYF. CDR3 nucleotides: TGCGCCAGCAGCCAAGACGGTAGCGGGAGAGGGGAGCAGTACTTC.

This chain joins TRBV28 and TRBJ2-3; 8 nucleotides line up with TRBD2. CDR1 is MDHEN and CDR2 is SYDVKM in the germline V gene. This CDR3 spans 14 amino acids. J lost 3 bases, V lost 7 bases, and 6 bases had no gene match. Here the CDR3 DNA reads TGTGCCAGCACCTGGGGGACTAGTACAGATACGCAGTATTTT. Its protein product is CASTWGTSTDTQYF.

This rearrangement joins TRBV7-2 to TRBJ2-7; TRBD2 aligns across 7 bases. Trimming took 1 base from V and 1 from J; bases not matched to a gene: 4. The germline CDR1 and CDR2 sequences are SGHTA and FQGNSA. The CDR3 sequence is 15 residues long. The CDR3 loop is CASSLGEGGSYEQYF. CDR3 sequence (DNA): TGTGCCAGCAGCTTAGGTGAGGGAGGGTCCTACGAGCAGTACTTC.

The V gene is TRBV4-1, the J gene TRBJ2-3; D is perhaps TRBD2 (6 bases). The CDR3 consists of 16 residues. Per germline, CDR1 MGHRA and CDR2 YSYEKL. V dropped 4 bases and J dropped 2 bases, with 16 bases sitting between them. DNA of the CDR3: TGCGCCAGCAGCCTCTTGAGCGGGCCCACCACAGATACGCAGTATTTT. Residues: CASSLLSGPTTDTQYF.

The chain recombines TRBV2 with TRBJ2-5, with TRBD2 identical over 7 bases. The germline V gene encodes CDR1 SNHLY and CDR2 FYNNEI. This CDR3 comprises 15 residues. V lost 2 bases to trimming and J lost 5 bases; unmatched junction nucleotides: 8. The CDR3 region has the DNA TGTGCCAGCAGTGAATATGCGGGGGTCCGGGAGACCCAGTACTTC. Protein sequence: CASSEYAGVRETQYF.

V usage is TRBV15 and J usage is TRBJ1-4, with no clear D. Germline V gene lookup returns CDR1 LNHNV and CDR2 YYDKDF (reference sequence). Between the trimmed V and J ends, which lost 0 bases and 8 bases, there was a span of 19 bases. CDR3 length equals 17 residues. The DNA for the CDR3 is TGTGCCACCAGCAGAGATCCGGGAGGGCAGCGTGGGGAAAAACTGTTTTTT. Translation gives CATSRDPGGQRGEKLFF.

V and J are TRBV11-2 and TRBJ2-7, with TRBD2 as a possible D gene (5 bases). CDR1 is SGHAT and CDR2 is FQNNGV in the germline V gene. The length of the CDR3 is 16 residues. Trimming took 0 bases from V and 0 from J, leaving 12 bases between them. The CDR3 DNA reads TGTGCCAGCAGCTTAGATTCTCCGGGATACTCCTACGAGCAGTACTTC. Protein sequence: CASSLDSPGYSYEQYF.

The V and J genes are TRBV6-5 and TRBJ1-2; possible D gene TRBD1, 6 bases. The germline gives CDR1 MNHEY, CDR2 SVGAGI. Trimming pared 3 bases from V and 4 bases from J, leaving 18 bases between. The CDR3 covers 16 residues. The CDR3: CASSYRLRGTGYGYTF. The CDR3 coding sequence is TGTGCCAGCAGTTATCGTCTTAGGGGGACGGGCTATGGCTACACCTTC.

The rearrangement links TRBV5-6 to TRBJ2-2; possible D gene TRBD2, 5 bases. This CDR3 has 16 residues. Deletions cut 3 bases from V and 7 bases from J, with 19 bases between. In germline, CDR1 is SGHDT, CDR2 YYEEEE. DNA for the CDR3: TGTGCCAGCAGCTCCCCGCGGCCAGAGGGTGGCGGGGAGCTGTTTTTT. Translation: CASSSPRPEGGGELFF. Using reference TRBV5-6 and TRBJ2-2 for the parts outside the CDR3, the full variable domain is DAGVTQSPTHLIKTRGQQVTLRCSPKSGHDTVSWYQQALGQGPQFIFQYYEEEERQRGNFPDRFSGHQFPNYSSELNVNALLLGDSALYLCASSSPRPEGGGELFFGEGSRLTVL.

The chain carries TRBV6-1 and TRBJ2-2; no firm D call. V gave up 6 bases and J gave up 8 bases, with 13 bases separating them. The CDR3 runs 13 residues. CDR1 is MNHNS, CDR2 SASEGT, per germline. The CDR3 DNA reads as TGTGCCAGCAGGGTCCTAACCGTGGGGGAGCTGTTTTTT. It yields the protein CASRVLTVGELFF.

In nucleotides, the CDR3 is TGCGCCAGCAGCTTGGTGGCGGCAGGGGAGACCCAGTACTTC. It yields the protein CASSLVAAGETQYF. The gene calls are TRBV5-1 and TRBJ2-5; D may be TRBD1 (5 bases). CDR1 and CDR2 from the germline V gene are SGHRS and YFSETQ. Trimming took off 0 bases at V and 5 bases at J, with 11 bases between the two ends. The CDR3 runs 14 residues.

V and J are TRBV5-1 and TRBJ2-3; TRBD1 is a possible D gene (5 bases). Germline V CDR1 and CDR2: SGHRS, YFSETQ. This CDR3 is built from 16 residues. V shed 7 bases and J shed 1 base, with 19 bases lying between them. The CDR3 bases are TGCGCCAGCCGCCGGGTTACAGGCGGAGGCACAGATACGCAGTATTTT. This codes for CASRRVTGGGTDTQYF.

The CDR3 is CAWSVRGAPSKNIQYF. The CDR3 nucleotides are TGTGCCTGGAGTGTACGTGGGGCGCCGAGCAAAAACATTCAGTACTTC. The chain joins TRBV30 to TRBJ2-4; D possibly corresponds to TRBD1 (5 bases). This CDR3 is built from 16 residues. Germline V gives CDR1 GTSNPN, CDR2 SVGIG (reference sequence). V lost 0 bases and J 3 bases, leaving 15 bases between the germline ends.

The rearrangement links TRBV2 to TRBJ2-7, with 10 bases matching TRBD1. Trimming at V came to 0 bases and at J to 6 bases, leaving 5 bases not matched to a gene. The germline CDR1 and CDR2 sequences are SNHLY and FYNNEI. The CDR3 has 15 amino acids. CDR3 nucleotides: TGTGCCAGCAGTGAAGCGACAGGGGGCCGCGTCGAGCAGTACTTC. Its protein product is CASSEATGGRVEQYF.